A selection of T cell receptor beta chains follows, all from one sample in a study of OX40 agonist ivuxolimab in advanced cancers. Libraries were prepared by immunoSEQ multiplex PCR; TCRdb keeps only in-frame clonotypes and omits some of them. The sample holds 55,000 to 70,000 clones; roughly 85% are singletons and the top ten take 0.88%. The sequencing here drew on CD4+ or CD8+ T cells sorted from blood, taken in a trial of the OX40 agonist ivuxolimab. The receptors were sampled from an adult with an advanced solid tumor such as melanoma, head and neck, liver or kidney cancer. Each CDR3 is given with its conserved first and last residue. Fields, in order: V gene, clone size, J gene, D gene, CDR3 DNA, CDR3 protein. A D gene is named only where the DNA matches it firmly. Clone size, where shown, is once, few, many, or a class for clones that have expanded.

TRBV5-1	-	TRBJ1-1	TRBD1	TGCGCCAGCAGCCCTAGACAGGGGGCAATATCCACTGAAGCTTTCTTT	CASSPRQGAISTEAFF
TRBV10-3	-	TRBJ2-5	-	TGTGCCATCAGGGACAGTGCCACGGAGACCCAGTACTTC	CAIRDSATETQYF
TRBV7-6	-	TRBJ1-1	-	TGTGCCAGCAGCTTCGGGGGTGACCCTGAAGCTTTCTTT	CASSFGGDPEAFF
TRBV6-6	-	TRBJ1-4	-	TGTGCCAGCAGGGGTCAGAATGAAAAACTGTTTTTT	CASRGQNEKLFF
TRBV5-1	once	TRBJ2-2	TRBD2	TGCGCCAGCAGCCGACTAGCGGGGGGCTCGGGCACCGGGGAGCTGTTTTTT	CASSRLAGGSGTGELFF
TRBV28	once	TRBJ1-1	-	TGTGCCAGCAGTTCCGGGACCGCGGCGCCCGAAGCTTTCTTT	CASSSGTAAPEAFF
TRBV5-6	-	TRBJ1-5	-	TGTGCCAGCAGCGGTTGGGGAGTTCAGCCCCAGCATTTT	CASSGWGVQPQHF
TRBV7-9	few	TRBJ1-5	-	TGTGCCAGCAGCTTAGTAGGGAATCAGCCCCAGCATTTT	CASSLVGNQPQHF
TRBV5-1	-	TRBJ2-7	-	TGCGCCAGCAGCCCCCCCCAACAGGGCCCCTACGAGCAGTACTTC	CASSPPQQGPYEQYF
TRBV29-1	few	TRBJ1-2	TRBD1	TGCACGGCCGGACAGGGTAACTATGGCTACACCTTC	CTAGQGNYGYTF
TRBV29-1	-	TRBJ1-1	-	TGCAGCGTTGCGGGGGACATCATGAACACTGAAGCTTTCTTT	CSVAGDIMNTEAFF
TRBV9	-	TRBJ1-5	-	TGTGCCAGCAGTGCTATGGGGGGCAATCAGCCCCAGCATTTT	CASSAMGGNQPQHF
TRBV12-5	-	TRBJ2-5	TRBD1	TGTGCTAGTGTTCCAAACCCTTCCCGGGACAGGGGGCGTTGGTACCAAGAGACCCAGTACTTC	CASVPNPSRDRGRWYQETQYF
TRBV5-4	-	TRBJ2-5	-	TGTGCCAGCAGCCAAGGACTGTGGGACCAAGAGACCCAGTACTTC	CASSQGLWDQETQYF
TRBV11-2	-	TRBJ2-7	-	TGTGCCAGCAGCGGGCAGGGGAACATGCCCGGAGAGCAGTACTTC	CASSGQGNMPGEQYF
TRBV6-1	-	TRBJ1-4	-	TGTGCCAGCAGTGTGGACCGACTTAGGGAAAAACTGTTTTTT	CASSVDRLREKLFF
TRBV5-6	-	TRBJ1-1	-	TGTGCCAGCAGCTTACCGGGACGGGGGAACACTGAAGCTTTCTTT	CASSLPGRGNTEAFF
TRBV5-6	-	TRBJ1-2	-	TGTGCCAGCAGCCAACAGAGTAACTATGGCTACACCTTC	CASSQQSNYGYTF